The source of this T cell receptor (beta chain) is a study of cytomegalovirus exposure and HLA in healthy donors. Study-wide context: Within the Caucasian-associated ancestry cluster were around four fifths of the approximately 400 genotyped donors.

The CDR3 runs 16 residues. Germline lookup yields CDR1 SGDLS and CDR2 YYNGEE. With V trimmed by 0 bases and J by 4 bases, 6 bases remained unmatched. The study, taken as a whole, reports: TCR beta chain V- and J-gene trimming was linked, in a later analysis, to a missense variant in DCLRE1C.

Points on this clone: The antigen remains undetermined.

The study ran its PCR with 60 Vbeta and 13 Jbeta primers. Produced via immunoSEQ multiplex PCR; TCRdb's table is partial and in-frame only. The sample records 95,000 to 150,000 clones, roughly 70% being singletons. The V gene is TRBV9, the J gene TRBJ2-3; 9 bases line up with TRBD2. The sequenced sample was PBMCs. The clonotype originates from a woman aged 40-49 years in good health and CMV-seropositive. The CDR3 coding sequence is TGTGCCAGCAGCGTAGGGGTAGCGGGGGCTGCAGATACGCAGTATTTT. Translated, it gives CASSVGVAGAADTQYF.